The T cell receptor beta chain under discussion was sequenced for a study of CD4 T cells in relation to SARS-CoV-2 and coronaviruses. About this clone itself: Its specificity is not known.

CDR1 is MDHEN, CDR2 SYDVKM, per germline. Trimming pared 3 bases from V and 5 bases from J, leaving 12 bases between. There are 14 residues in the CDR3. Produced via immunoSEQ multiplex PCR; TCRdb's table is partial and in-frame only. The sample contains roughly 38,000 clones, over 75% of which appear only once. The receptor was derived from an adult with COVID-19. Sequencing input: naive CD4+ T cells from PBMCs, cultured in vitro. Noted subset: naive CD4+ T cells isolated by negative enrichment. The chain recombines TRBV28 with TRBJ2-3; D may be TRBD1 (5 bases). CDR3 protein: CASSFQGRGDTQYF. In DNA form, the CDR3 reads TGTGCCAGCAGTTTTCAGGGTCGAGGAGATACGCAGTATTTT.